This record concerns one T cell receptor beta chain sequence. The antigen is unknown. The data are from a study of cytomegalovirus exposure and HLA in healthy donors. About the research overall: T cells numbering some 170 million yielded some 100 million unique TCR beta sequences in an earlier analysis.

PCR primers comprised 60 Vbeta and 13 Jbeta primers. The table came from immunoSEQ multiplex PCR; TCRdb's copy has only in-frame clones and leaves some out. The profile covers fewer than 250,000 clones, with over 75% appearing a single time and about 10% taken by the ten largest. Overall study findings and caveats: There were under 200 TCR beta chains listed as cytomegalovirus-associated. In a later analysis, an Asian-associated ancestry cluster reportedly showed fewer N-insertions than the roughly 730-donor mean.

The sequence derives from a woman in her 50s in good health and CMV-seropositive. Sequenced sample: PBMCs.

The CDR3 here is CASSQGLYGYTF. The CDR3 coding sequence is TGTGCCAGTAGCCAGGGACTCTATGGCTACACCTTC. The chain couples TRBV19 to TRBJ1-2; tentatively, D is TRBD1 (5 bases). The CDR3 totals 12 residues. The germline CDR1 and CDR2 sequences are LNHDA and SQIVND (reference sequence). V gave up 6 bases and J gave up 4 bases, with 9 bases separating them.